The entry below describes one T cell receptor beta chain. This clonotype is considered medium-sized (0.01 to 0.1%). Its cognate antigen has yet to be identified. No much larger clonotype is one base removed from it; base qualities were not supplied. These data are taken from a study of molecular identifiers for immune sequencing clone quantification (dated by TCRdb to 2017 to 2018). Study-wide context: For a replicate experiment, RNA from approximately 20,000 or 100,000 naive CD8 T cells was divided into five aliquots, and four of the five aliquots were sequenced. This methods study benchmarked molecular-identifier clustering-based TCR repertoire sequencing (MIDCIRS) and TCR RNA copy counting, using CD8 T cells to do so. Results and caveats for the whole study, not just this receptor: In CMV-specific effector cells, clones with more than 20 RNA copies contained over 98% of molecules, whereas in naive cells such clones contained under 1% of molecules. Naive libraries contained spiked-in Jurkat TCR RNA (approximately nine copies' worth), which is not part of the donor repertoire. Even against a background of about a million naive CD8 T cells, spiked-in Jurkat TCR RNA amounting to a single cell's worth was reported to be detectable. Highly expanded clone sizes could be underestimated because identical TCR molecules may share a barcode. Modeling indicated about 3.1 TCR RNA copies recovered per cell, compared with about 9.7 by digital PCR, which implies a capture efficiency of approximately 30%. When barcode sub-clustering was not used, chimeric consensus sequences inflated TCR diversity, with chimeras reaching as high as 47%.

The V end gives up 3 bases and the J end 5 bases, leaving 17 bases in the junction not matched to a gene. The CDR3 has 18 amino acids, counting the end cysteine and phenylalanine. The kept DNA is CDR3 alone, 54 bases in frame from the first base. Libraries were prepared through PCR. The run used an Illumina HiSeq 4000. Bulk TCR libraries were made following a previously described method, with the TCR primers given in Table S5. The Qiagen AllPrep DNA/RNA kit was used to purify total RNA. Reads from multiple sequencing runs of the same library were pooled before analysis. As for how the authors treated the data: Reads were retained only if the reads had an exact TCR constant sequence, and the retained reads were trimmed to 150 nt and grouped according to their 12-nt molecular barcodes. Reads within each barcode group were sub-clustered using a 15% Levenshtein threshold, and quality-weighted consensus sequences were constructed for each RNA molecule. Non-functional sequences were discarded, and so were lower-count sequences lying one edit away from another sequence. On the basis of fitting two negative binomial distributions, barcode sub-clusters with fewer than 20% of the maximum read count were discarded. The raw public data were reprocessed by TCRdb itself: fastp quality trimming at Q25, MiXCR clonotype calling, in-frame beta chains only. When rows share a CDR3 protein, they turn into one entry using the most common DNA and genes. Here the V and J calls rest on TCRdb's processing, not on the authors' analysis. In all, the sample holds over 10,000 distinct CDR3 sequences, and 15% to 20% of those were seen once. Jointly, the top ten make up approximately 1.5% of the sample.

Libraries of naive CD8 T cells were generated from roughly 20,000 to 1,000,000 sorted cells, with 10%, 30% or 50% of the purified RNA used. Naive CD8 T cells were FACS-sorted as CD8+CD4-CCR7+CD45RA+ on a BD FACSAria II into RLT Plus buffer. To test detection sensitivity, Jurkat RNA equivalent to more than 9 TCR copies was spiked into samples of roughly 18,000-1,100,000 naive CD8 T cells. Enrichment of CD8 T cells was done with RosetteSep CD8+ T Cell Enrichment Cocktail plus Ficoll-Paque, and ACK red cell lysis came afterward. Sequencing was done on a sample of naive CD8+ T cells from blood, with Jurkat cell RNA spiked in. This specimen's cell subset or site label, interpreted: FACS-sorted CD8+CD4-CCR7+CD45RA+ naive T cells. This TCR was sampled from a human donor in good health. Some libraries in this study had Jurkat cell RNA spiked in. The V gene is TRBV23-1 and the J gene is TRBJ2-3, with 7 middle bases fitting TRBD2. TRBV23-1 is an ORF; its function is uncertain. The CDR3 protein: CASSHSSLREGLGDTQYF. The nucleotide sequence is TGCGCCAGCAGTCATTCCAGTCTGAGGGAGGGCCTCGGAGATACGCAGTATTTT.